These 19 T cell receptor beta chains were sequenced from one sample in a study of blood T cell repertoires in COVID-19. Clones were sequenced by immunoSEQ multiplex PCR, and TCRdb holds only the in-frame ones, with some missing. The repertoire consists of over 50,000 clones, with 85% to 90% occurring once and the leading ten covering approximately 12%. Sequences were obtained from peripheral blood. The source is a man aged 65-85 years with active COVID-19.

The rearrangement links TRBV6-5 to TRBJ1-6; a weak D match, TRBD1 (5 bases). The V end was cut by 2 bases, the J end by 8 bases, with 16 bases between. CDR3 size: 16 residues. Germline V gene sequence: CDR1 MNHEY, CDR2 SVGAGI. Here the CDR3 reads CASSYKGADSDSPLHF. The CDR3 DNA sequence: TGTGCCAGCAGTTACAAAGGGGCAGACTCCGATTCACCCCTCCACTTT.

The CDR3 spells CASSGGSSTDTQYF. For the CDR3, the DNA is TGTGCCAGCTCGGGGGGCTCTAGCACAGATACGCAGTATTTT. V is TRBV5-4 and J is TRBJ2-3; D possibly corresponds to TRBD2 (7 bases). The germline CDR1 and CDR2 sequences are SGHNT and YYREEE (reference sequence). CDR3 length equals 14 residues. Trimming left V 7 bases short and J 0 bases short, with 12 bases between.

The chain uses TRBV9 and TRBJ2-3; 10 bases are a match to TRBD2. Germline trimming cut 0 bases from V and 0 bases from J; bases unmatched to any gene: 7. The CDR3 spans 18 residues. Germline CDR1 is SGDLS and CDR2 is YYNGEE. In DNA form, the CDR3 reads TGTGCCAGCAGCGTAGTGGCTAGCGGGGGCCCAAGCACAGATACGCAGTATTTT. This sequence encodes CASSVVASGGPSTDTQYF.

The CDR3 DNA follows: TGTGCCAGCAGTGGGCCAAGGAGGGATACGCAGTATTTT. This translates into CASSGPRRDTQYF. The chain couples TRBV2 to TRBJ2-3, with D perhaps TRBD2 (5 bases). The CDR3 covers 13 residues. V lost 4 bases to trimming and J lost 6 bases, with 11 bases between them. Germline CDR1 and CDR2: SNHLY and FYNNEI. Looking up the rest from reference TRBV2 and TRBJ2-3 gives the full variable domain: EPEVTQTPSHQVTQMGQEVILRCVPISNHLYFYWYRQILGQKVEFLVSFYNNEISEKSEIFDDQFSVERPDGSNFTLKIRSTKLEDSAMYFCASSGPRRDTQYFGPGTRLTVL.

The V gene is TRBV6-1, the J gene TRBJ2-2, with TRBD2 identical over 16 bases. The germline V gene has CDR1 MNHNS and CDR2 SASEGT. This CDR3 has 19 amino acids. V shed 4 bases, J shed 4 bases, and the junction held 9 bases outside the gene matches. The CDR3 protein is CASSGRGLAGGRITGELFF. DNA for the CDR3: TGTGCCAGCAGTGGCAGGGGACTAGCGGGGGGGCGAATCACCGGGGAGCTGTTTTTT.

The genes are TRBV6-5 and TRBJ2-5; maybe TRBD1 (5 bases). Trimming removed 10 bases at V and 2 bases at J, with 11 bases between. CDR1 is MNHEY, CDR2 SVGAGI, per germline. CDR3 length equals 12 residues. The CDR3 nucleotides read TGTGCCACCCGGACACCTCAAGAGACCCAGTACTTC. This codes for CATRTPQETQYF.

The V gene is TRBV2, the J gene TRBJ2-3; D call uncertain. The CDR3 covers 13 residues. Trimming left V 8 bases short and J 0 bases short, with 9 bases between. Germline V CDR1 and CDR2: SNHLY, FYNNEI. The CDR3 region has the DNA TGTGCCAGCCGGCGGAGAAGCACAGATACGCAGTATTTT. Its translation is CASRRRSTDTQYF.

V usage is TRBV5-4 and J usage is TRBJ2-2, with 8 bases matching TRBD1. The CDR3 has 15 residues. The J segment lost 4 bases and the V segment lost 3 bases, leaving 5 bases of the junction unmatched. The germline gives CDR1 SGHNT, CDR2 YYREEE (reference sequence). Here the CDR3 reads CASSSETGGTGELFF. The CDR3 DNA follows: TGTGCCAGCAGCTCGGAAACAGGGGGCACCGGGGAGCTGTTTTTT.

V gene TRBV19 combines with J gene TRBJ1-1, with D unclear. The germline gives CDR1 LNHDA, CDR2 SQIVND (reference sequence). This CDR3 is built from 13 residues. With 4 bases removed from V and 4 bases from J, the gap between germline ends came to 10 bases. The CDR3 loop is CASSRAGSTEAFF. CDR3 DNA sequence: TGTGCCAGTAGTAGGGCGGGGTCCACTGAAGCTTTCTTT.

The DNA of the CDR3 is TGTGCCAGCAGCCCGGGACAGGGCTTAGGAAACACCATATATTTT. Translated, it gives CASSPGQGLGNTIYF. The chain combines TRBV27 with TRBJ1-3; 9 nucleotides align to TRBD1. The trim removed 6 bases at V and 4 bases at J, leaving 7 bases unmatched. Germline V gene data show CDR1 as MNHEY and CDR2 as SMNVEV (reference sequence). This CDR3 is built from 15 residues.

V usage is TRBV30 and J usage is TRBJ1-3; TRBD1 is a possible D gene (6 bases). V lost 3 bases, J lost 0 bases, and 9 bases lay in between. Germline CDR1 and CDR2: GTSNPN and SVGIG (reference sequence). The CDR3 is 14 amino acids. The CDR3 reads CAWSPGDSGNTIYF. CDR3 sequence (DNA): TGTGCCTGGAGCCCAGGGGACTCTGGAAACACCATATATTTT.

The J gene is TRBJ2-4, the V gene TRBV2; 9 bases line up with TRBD1. The V gene's germline CDR1 is SNHLY and CDR2 FYNNEI. V was clipped by 6 bases and J by 9 bases; unmatched bases: 12. The CDR3 extends over 15 amino acids. The CDR3 DNA reads as TGTGCCAGCAGACTCACCCAGGGACAGGGTGGCATTCAGTACTTC. Its translation: CASRLTQGQGGIQYF.

The rearrangement joins TRBV19 to TRBJ2-7; 7 positions match TRBD1. Germline CDR1 is LNHDA and CDR2 is SQIVND (reference sequence). V was clipped by 4 bases and J by 9 bases; unmatched bases: 15. The CDR3 is 15 amino acids. CDR3 sequence: CASSSRDSRDYRQYF. CDR3 coding DNA: TGTGCCAGTAGTAGCCGGGACAGCAGGGATTATAGGCAGTACTTC.

This chain joins TRBV24-1 and TRBJ1-2; no definite D call. Germline loops: CDR1 KGHDR, CDR2 SFDVKD. With 4 bases removed from V and 1 base from J, the gap between germline ends came to 6 bases. This CDR3 is 13 amino acids long. The CDR3 region has the DNA TGTGCCACCAGTGAAGGACTTAACTATGGCTACACCTTC. It encodes CATSEGLNYGYTF.

The chain carries TRBV7-2 and TRBJ1-4, with D perhaps matching TRBD1 (6 bases). V lost 6 bases and J lost 0, with 8 bases in between. CDR1 and CDR2 (germline): SGHTA, FQGNSA. The CDR3 contains 14 residues. The CDR3 loop reads CASRPGATNEKLFF. The CDR3, as DNA: TGTGCCAGCAGACCAGGGGCAACTAATGAAAAACTGTTTTTT.

The V and J genes are TRBV9 and TRBJ1-4, with 8 bases aligning to TRBD1. CDR1 is SGDLS and CDR2 is YYNGEE in the germline V gene. The junction had 14 bases not matched to a gene; V was cut back by 4 bases and J by 3 bases. There are 18 residues in the CDR3. The CDR3 loop is CASSPSRQGARANEKLFF. CDR3 nucleotide sequence: TGTGCCAGCAGCCCTAGCCGGCAGGGGGCACGAGCTAATGAAAAACTGTTTTTT.

J is TRBJ1-4 and V is TRBV3-1 (or the pseudogene TRBV3-2); maybe TRBD1 (5 bases). Germline assignment: CDR1 LGHDT and CDR2 YNNKEL (reference sequence). V was shortened by 4 bases and J by 3 bases, with 21 bases between the two germline ends. CDR3 length: 18 residues. The CDR3 DNA reads TGTGCCAGCAGCCGCGGTGGCGGGACCTCGGTAGCTAATGAAAAACTGTTTTTT. Translation: CASSRGGGTSVANEKLFF.

The CDR3 DNA is TGTGCCAGCAGCCTACTACAGGGGCCGCAAGAGACCCAGTACTTC. Amino acid sequence: CASSLLQGPQETQYF. The rearrangement joins TRBV9 to TRBJ2-5; 7 nucleotides line up with TRBD1. This CDR3 is 15 amino acids long. After removal of 4 bases from V and 2 bases from J, the junction contained 8 bases not matched to a gene. Germline lookup yields CDR1 SGDLS and CDR2 YYNGEE.

The rearrangement joins TRBV6-4 to TRBJ2-7; D gene uncertain. This CDR3 is 10 amino acids long. Trimming pared 4 bases from V and 4 bases from J, leaving 2 bases between. The V gene's germline CDR1 is MRHNA and CDR2 SNTAGT. The DNA for the CDR3 is TGTGCCAGCAGTGCATACGAGCAGTACTTC. Translating it yields CASSAYEQYF.